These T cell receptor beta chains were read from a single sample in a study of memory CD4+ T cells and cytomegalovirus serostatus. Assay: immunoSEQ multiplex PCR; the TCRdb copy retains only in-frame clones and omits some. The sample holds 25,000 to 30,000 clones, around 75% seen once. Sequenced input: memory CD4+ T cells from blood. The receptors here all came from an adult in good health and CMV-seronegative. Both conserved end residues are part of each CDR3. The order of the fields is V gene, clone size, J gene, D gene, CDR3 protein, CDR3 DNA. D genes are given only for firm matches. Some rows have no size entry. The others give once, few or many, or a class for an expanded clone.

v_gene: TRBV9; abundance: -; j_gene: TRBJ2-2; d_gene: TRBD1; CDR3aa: CASTVQGMGGELFF; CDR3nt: TGTGCCAGCACCGTACAGGGGATGGGCGGGGAGCTGTTTTTT
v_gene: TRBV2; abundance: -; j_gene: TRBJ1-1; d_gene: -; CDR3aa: CASWGDLNTEAFF; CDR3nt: TGTGCCAGCTGGGGCGATTTGAACACTGAAGCTTTCTTT
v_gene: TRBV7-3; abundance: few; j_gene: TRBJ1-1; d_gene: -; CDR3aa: CASSLGSPRDTEAFF; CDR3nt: TGTGCCAGCAGCTTAGGTTCTCCTAGGGACACTGAAGCTTTCTTT
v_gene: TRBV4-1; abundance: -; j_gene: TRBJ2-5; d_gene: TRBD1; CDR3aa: CASSHGQDETQYF; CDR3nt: TGCGCCAGCAGCCATGGACAGGACGAGACCCAGTACTTC
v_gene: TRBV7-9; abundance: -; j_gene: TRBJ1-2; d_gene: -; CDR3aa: CASSPRGEGVYGYTF; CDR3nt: TGTGCCAGCAGCCCTAGGGGGGAGGGAGTATACGGCTACACCTTC
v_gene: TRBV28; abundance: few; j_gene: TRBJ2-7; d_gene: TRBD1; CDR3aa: CATGQGILREQYF; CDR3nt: TGTGCCACCGGACAGGGGATACTACGCGAGCAGTACTTC
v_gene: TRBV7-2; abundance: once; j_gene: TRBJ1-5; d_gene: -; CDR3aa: CASSSRDSNQPQHF; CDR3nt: TGTGCCAGCAGCTCCCGGGACAGCAATCAGCCCCAGCATTTT
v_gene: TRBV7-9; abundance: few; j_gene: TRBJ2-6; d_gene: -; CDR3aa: CASSSQGGGANVLTF; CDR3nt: TGTGCCAGCAGCTCGCAGGGTGGTGGGGCCAACGTCCTGACTTTC
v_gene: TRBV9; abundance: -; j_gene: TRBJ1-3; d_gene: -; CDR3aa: CASSVGTVSGNTIYF; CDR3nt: TGTGCCAGCAGTGTGGGGACCGTCTCTGGAAACACCATATATTTT
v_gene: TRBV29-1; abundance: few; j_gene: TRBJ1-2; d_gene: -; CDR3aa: CSALSGSYGYTF; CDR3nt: TGCAGCGCCCTATCTGGGTCTTATGGCTACACCTTC
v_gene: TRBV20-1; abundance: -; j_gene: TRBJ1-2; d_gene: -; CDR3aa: CSAAEYGYTF; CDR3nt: TGCAGTGCGGCCGAATATGGCTACACCTTC